The 16 T cell receptor beta chains reported below all come from one sample, sequenced in a study of CD8 T cells in ankylosing spondylitis. Each CDR3 protein is one row after TCRdb ran MiXCR on the 5' RACE reads. The table has tens of thousands of distinct CDR3 sequences, around 26% seen once; the top ten hold 45% to 65%. Sequencing was done on a sample of blood, either unsorted or a sorted T cell fraction (not recorded which). These receptors were taken from a male donor with ankylosing spondylitis or in good health (not recorded which).

This chain uses TRBV5-1 with TRBJ1-2, with 9 bases aligning to TRBD1. This CDR3 comprises 18 residues. The germline gives CDR1 SGHRS, CDR2 YFSETQ. V gave up 0 bases and J gave up 7 bases; unmatched junction bases: 16. This chain's CDR3 is CASSLGGQGSYGSGGYTF. For the CDR3, the DNA is TGCGCCAGCAGCTTGGGGGGACAGGGTTCGTATGGGAGCGGTGGCTACACCTTC.

The chain is built from TRBV6-1 and TRBJ1-4; D gene unclear. Germline assignment: CDR1 MNHNS and CDR2 SASEGT. This CDR3 has 13 amino acids. Trimming removed 6 bases from V and 7 bases from J, with 12 bases in between. The CDR3, as DNA: TGTGCCAGCAGGACGCCCGGAGGTGAAAAACTGTTTTTT. Its translation: CASRTPGGEKLFF.

The genes are TRBV29-1 and TRBJ1-3; tentatively, D is TRBD1 (6 bases). Trimming shortened V by 0 bases and J by 0 bases, and 12 bases separated the two germline ends. This CDR3 region has 16 residues. CDR1 is SQVTM and CDR2 is ANQGSEA in the germline V gene. In nucleotides, the CDR3 is TGCAGCGTTGAAGACCCCGACAGGAGCTCTGGAAACACCATATATTTT. Translation: CSVEDPDRSSGNTIYF.

V is TRBV27 and J is TRBJ2-3; 9 positions match TRBD2. V was pared by 4 bases and J by 0 bases, with 5 bases of the junction left unmatched. Germline CDR1 MNHEY, CDR2 SMNVEV (reference sequence). The CDR3 is 16 residues long. CDR3 region: CASSWASGASTDTQYF. The CDR3 DNA reads as TGTGCCAGCAGTTGGGCTAGCGGGGCTAGCACAGATACGCAGTATTTT.

The chain is built from TRBV9 and TRBJ2-7; possibly TRBD2 for D (5 bases). V lost 0 bases and J 2 bases, leaving 12 bases between the germline ends. Germline CDR1 reads SGDLS; CDR2 reads YYNGEE. The CDR3 covers 15 residues. CDR3 nucleotide sequence: TGTGCCAGCAGCGTAGCTGATAGCGCCACCTACGAGCAGTACTTC. Translation: CASSVADSATYEQYF. The full variable domain, rest sourced from reference TRBV9 and TRBJ2-7, is DSGVTQTPKHLITATGQRVTLRCSPRSGDLSVYWYQQSLDQGLQFLIQYYNGEERAKGNILERFSAQQFPDLHSELNLSSLELGDSALYFCASSVADSATYEQYFGPGTRLTVT.

This clonotype was seen more than once but under ten times. The gene calls are TRBV7-9 and TRBJ2-1; TRBD2 matches 10 bases. The CDR3 consists of 14 residues. The germline CDR1 and CDR2 sequences are SEHNR and FQNEAQ (reference sequence). The V gene end was trimmed by 3 bases and the J gene end by 8 bases; junction bases not matched to a gene: 4. CDR3 protein: CASSLLAGVDEQFF. The CDR3 DNA is TGTGCCAGCAGCTTGCTAGCGGGGGTCGATGAGCAGTTCTTC.

Only a few counts were recorded for this clonotype. The V gene is TRBV7-2, the J gene TRBJ1-3; D gene ambiguous. Between the trimmed V and J ends, which lost 3 bases and 0 bases, there was a span of 9 bases. The length of the CDR3 is 15 residues. The germline V gene has CDR1 SGHTA and CDR2 FQGNSA. The CDR3 is CASSFSRSSGNTIYF. CDR3 DNA: TGTGCCAGCAGCTTTTCACGGTCCTCTGGAAACACCATATATTTT.

The chain is built from TRBV7-6 and TRBJ1-5, with no clear D. The CDR3 sequence is 14 residues long. V lost 5 bases to trimming and J lost 3 bases, with 11 bases between them. CDR1 and CDR2 from the germline V gene are SGHVS and FNYEAQ. The chain's CDR3 is CASSPAGLNQPQHF. CDR3 DNA sequence: TGTGCCAGCAGCCCGGCGGGCCTCAATCAGCCCCAGCATTTT.

The chain employs TRBV29-1 and TRBJ2-1, with a weak D call TRBD2 (5 bases). Germline CDR1 SQVTM, CDR2 ANQGSEA. This CDR3 contains 16 residues. Between the trimmed V and J ends, which lost 1 base and 6 bases, there was a span of 19 bases. CDR3 sequence: CSVEVPLALTLNEQFF. CDR3 nucleotide sequence: TGCAGCGTTGAAGTCCCCCTAGCCCTAACCCTCAATGAGCAGTTCTTC.

There are a few counts of this clonotype. V is TRBV20-1 and J is TRBJ2-1, with D hard to call. Germline lookup yields CDR1 DFQATT and CDR2 SNEGSKA (reference sequence). CDR3 size: 13 residues. V gave up 4 bases and J gave up 7 bases, with 14 bases separating them. DNA of the CDR3: TGCAGTGCTATTATGGGAAACCTTAATGAGCAGTTCTTC. Its protein product is CSAIMGNLNEQFF.

This clonotype has only a few counts. The J gene is TRBJ2-3, the V gene TRBV5-1; the D gene could be TRBD1 or TRBD2 (5 bases each). V was cut by 0 bases and J by 5 bases, with 16 bases left in between. Per germline, CDR1 SGHRS and CDR2 YFSETQ. The CDR3 covers 16 residues. CDR3 sequence: CASSLARGVFGDTQYF. Written as DNA, the CDR3 is TGCGCCAGCAGCTTGGCCAGAGGGGTGTTTGGAGATACGCAGTATTTT.

This chain links TRBV27 with TRBJ1-1, with no clear D. The CDR3 loop spans 15 amino acids. Germline CDR1 is MNHEY and CDR2 is SMNVEV (reference sequence). V gave up 2 bases and J gave up 1 base, with 11 bases separating them. The CDR3 region is CASSLGRGKNTEAFF. CDR3 DNA: TGTGCCAGCAGTTTAGGGCGGGGAAAGAACACTGAAGCTTTCTTT.

The CDR3 reads CSVVRATNTEAFF. In nucleotides, the CDR3 is TGCAGCGTGGTAAGGGCGACGAACACTGAAGCTTTCTTT. The genes are TRBV29-1 and TRBJ1-1; D is unresolved. Germline V gene sequence: CDR1 SQVTM, CDR2 ANQGSEA. The CDR3 runs to 13 residues. Between the trimmed V and J ends, which lost 6 bases and 1 base, there was a span of 12 bases.

This chain joins TRBV20-1 and TRBJ2-7; unclear D gene. Germline CDR1 is DFQATT and CDR2 is SNEGSKA (reference sequence). There are 15 residues in the CDR3. The CDR3 reads CRTLYFPCTGYEQYV. DNA for the CDR3: TGCAGGACCCTCTATTTTCCTTGTACTGGCTACGAGCAGTACGTC.

This chain joins TRBV25-1 and TRBJ1-1; D is uncertain. The CDR3 totals 15 residues. Trimming stripped 3 bases from V and 1 base from J, with 12 bases between. Germline V lookup: CDR1 MGHDK, CDR2 SYGVNS. The CDR3 coding sequence is TGTGCCAGCAGTGATCTCGAGGGTACGAACACTGAAGCTTTCTTT. Protein sequence: CASSDLEGTNTEAFF.

This clonotype was detected a few times. The J gene is TRBJ2-3, the V gene TRBV10-1; D gene ambiguous. CDR3 length equals 12 residues. Looked up from germline, CDR1 is WNHNN and CDR2 is SYGVQD (reference sequence). V lost 3 bases, J lost 6 bases, and 7 bases lay in between. CDR3 bases: TGCGCCAGCAGTGACTTATCCGATACGCAGTATTTT. Protein: CASSDLSDTQYF.